The 9 T cell receptor beta chains presented below share a single source sample, sequenced in a study of blood T cell repertoires in COVID-19. Only in-frame clones appear in the TCRdb table, and some are missing; sequencing was by immunoSEQ multiplex PCR. The sample includes roughly 43,000 clones, about nine tenths of them seen just once. The sequencing input was peripheral blood. The receptors were sampled from a human donor in a cohort sampled during active COVID-19.

The J gene is TRBJ1-2, the V gene TRBV11-2, with 8 bases fitting TRBD1. This CDR3 contains 15 residues. Germline trimming cut 5 bases from V and 7 bases from J; bases unmatched to any gene: 12. Germline values: CDR1 SGHAT, CDR2 FQNNGV. DNA for the CDR3: TGTGCCAGCAGCCTAAACTTAGGACAGGGAGGTGGCTACACCTTC. Its protein product is CASSLNLGQGGGYTF. Filled out from reference TRBV11-2 and TRBJ1-2, the complete variable domain reads EAGVAQSPRYKIIEKRQSVAFWCNPISGHATLYWYQQILGQGPKLLIQFQNNGVVDDSQLPKDRFSAERLKGVDSTLKIQPAKLEDSAVYLCASSLNLGQGGGYTFGSGTRLTVV.

The rearrangement uses TRBV28 and TRBJ2-1; D may be TRBD2 (7 bases). Trimming removed 6 bases at V and 7 bases at J, with 19 bases between. The length of the CDR3 is 15 residues. Germline V lookup: CDR1 MDHEN, CDR2 SYDVKM. CDR3 region: CASRHIGGGINEQFF. The CDR3 DNA is TGTGCCAGCAGACATATAGGGGGAGGGATAAATGAGCAGTTCTTC.

In its sample, this clone was seen once. V gene TRBV13 combines with J gene TRBJ2-7, with 14 bases that match TRBD2. Trimming cost V 3 bases and J 0 bases; bases outside gene matches: 13. The CDR3 extends over 20 amino acids. Germline CDR1 is PRHDT and CDR2 is FYEKMQ (reference sequence). The CDR3 region has the DNA TGTGCCAGCAGCTTCGAATCCCTCGGGACTAGCGGGAGTTCCTCCTACGAGCAGTACTTC. The encoded protein is CASSFESLGTSGSSSYEQYF.

The genes are TRBV5-1 and TRBJ2-3, with 7 bases aligning to TRBD2. Germline V gene lookup returns CDR1 SGHRS and CDR2 YFSETQ. V lost 3 bases and J lost 1; bases outside the gene matches: 5. The CDR3 spans 15 residues. The CDR3 nucleotides read TGCGCCAGCAGCTGGGAGGGGAGCGGCACAGATACGCAGTATTTT. It specifies CASSWEGSGTDTQYF.

This CDR3 is CASTQRGLSGGAHEQFF. CDR3 DNA: TGTGCCAGCACCCAAAGGGGTCTTAGCGGGGGGGCCCATGAGCAGTTCTTC. The V and J genes are TRBV7-2 and TRBJ2-1; 11 bases align to TRBD2. CDR3 length: 17 residues. V lost 7 bases to trimming and J lost 8 bases; unmatched junction nucleotides: 16. Looked up from germline, CDR1 is SGHTA and CDR2 is FQGNSA.

This chain's CDR3 is CASNFGGTSNQPQHF. The CDR3 DNA reads TGTGCCAGCAACTTCGGCGGCACTAGCAATCAGCCCCAGCATTTT. The V call is TRBV7-9, the J call TRBJ1-5, with D uncertain. Trimming took 7 bases from V and 0 from J, leaving 13 bases between them. The length of the CDR3 is 15 residues. Germline loops: CDR1 SEHNR, CDR2 FQNEAQ (reference sequence).

The chain links TRBV11-2 to TRBJ2-7, with D possibly TRBD1 on 6 matching bases. Germline V gene data show CDR1 as SGHAT and CDR2 as FQNNGV. V was cut by 5 bases and J by 0 bases, with 14 bases left in between. The CDR3 extends over 15 amino acids. The CDR3 nucleotides read TGTGCCAGCAGCGCGATAACAGGGCGCTCCTACGAGCAGTACTTC. Residues: CASSAITGRSYEQYF.

The chain has TRBV12-3 or TRBV12-4 and TRBJ1-2, with no clear D. Deletions cut 6 bases from V and 4 bases from J, with 12 bases between. CDR3 length: 13 amino acids. As DNA, the CDR3 is TGTGCCAGCAGCCCGGACTACGGCTATGGCTACACCTTC. It translates to CASSPDYGYGYTF.

The chain carries TRBV7-9 and TRBJ1-6, with 7 bases lining up with TRBD1. V lost 3 bases and J lost 7; bases outside the gene matches: 6. Germline V gene lookup returns CDR1 SEHNR and CDR2 FQNEAQ (reference sequence). The CDR3 is 15 amino acids. The CDR3 region is CASSFSGQANSPLHF. CDR3 DNA: TGTGCCAGCAGCTTTAGCGGACAGGCGAATTCACCCCTCCACTTT.